This T cell receptor (beta chain) was sequenced for a study of T cell responses to AZD1222 COVID-19 vaccine. Study-level findings and limits: Increased Spike-specific TCR breadth and depth were observed after two AZD1222 doses. Nearly half of unique spike-specific TCRs reportedly avoided B.1.351 and B.1.1.7 mutated regions. Donors were chiefly white British, with a greater number of females, and clonal diversity was perhaps underestimated.

CDR3 size: 12 residues. Germline-derived CDR1 and CDR2 are MRHNA and SNTAGT. Deletions cut 5 bases from V and 10 bases from J, with 12 bases between. Remarks on this clone: Its target is not known.

Here immunoSEQ multiplex PCR was the method, and the copy in TCRdb shows in-frame clones only, minus some. The data contain 140,000 to 150,000 clones, more than 85% of them singletons. The sample was peripheral blood, taken on day 0 of AZD1222 vaccination. The chain combines TRBV6-4 with TRBJ2-1, with no clear D. This receptor was identified in an adult in good health. CDR3 DNA sequence: TGTGCCAGCAGTTCCATTGTGGCCGAGCAGTTCTTC. It translates to CASSSIVAEQFF.